The rows below give T cell receptor beta chains drawn from one sample of a study of blood T cell repertoires in COVID-19. The method was immunoSEQ multiplex PCR; TCRdb's version includes in-frame clones alone and lacks a portion of them. The data show 250,000 to 300,000 clones, around 88% seen once. Sequenced material: peripheral blood. All receptors come from a man older than 75 with acute or convalescent COVID-19. Each CDR3 is given with its conserved first and last residue. D genes are given only for firm matches. Clone size is given for some rows only: seen once, a few or many times, or a class if the clone is expanded.

d_call,clone_size,v_call,cdr3_length,j_call,cdr3_nt,cdr3_aa
TRBD2,-,TRBV7-2,15,TRBJ2-5,TGTGCCAGCAGCTTAGCTGGGACTAGCCAAGAGACCCAGTACTTC,CASSLAGTSQETQYF
-,few,TRBV4-1,15,TRBJ2-1,TGCGCCAGCAGCCAAGATCGAGGGGGGGCTGCTGAGCAGTTCTTC,CASSQDRGGAAEQFF
-,-,TRBV6-1,16,TRBJ2-4,TGTGCCAGCAGTGGCGACAGGGTTGGGGGGAAAAACATTCAGTACTTC,CASSGDRVGGKNIQYF
-,-,TRBV10-3,14,TRBJ2-7,TGTGCCATCAGTGAAGAGGTCGGCTCCTACGAGCAGTACTTC,CAISEEVGSYEQYF
-,once,TRBV5-1,15,TRBJ2-1,TGCGCCAGCAGCACCCTTGGGACAAACTACAATGAGCAGTTCTTC,CASSTLGTNYNEQFF
TRBD2,-,TRBV5-1,18,TRBJ2-2,TGCGCCAGCAGCCGAGGGACTAGCGGGGGGCTGGGCACCGGGGAGCTGTTTTTT,CASSRGTSGGLGTGELFF
-,-,TRBV7-8,14,TRBJ1-4,TGTGCCAGCAGCTTAGGTCAGGGAATTGAAAAACTGTTTTTT,CASSLGQGIEKLFF
TRBD1,once,TRBV7-9,14,TRBJ2-7,TGTGCCAGCAGCTTCGGACAGGGGCCTTACGAGCAGCGGTTC,CASSFGQGPYEQRF
TRBD1,-,TRBV29-1,15,TRBJ2-7,TGCAGCGTTGAAGATCCGAGACAGGGTACGGGCGAGCAGTACTTC,CSVEDPRQGTGEQYF
TRBD2,-,TRBV2,14,TRBJ2-1,TGTGCCAGCACCGGACTAGCGGGAGCTAATGAGCAGTTCTTC,CASTGLAGANEQFF
TRBD1,-,TRBV29-1,16,TRBJ2-5,TGCAGCGTTGATACGGGACAGGGGGGAGTAAGTACGACCCAGTACTTC,CSVDTGQGGVSTTQYF
-,-,TRBV5-1,13,TRBJ2-1,TGCGCCAGCAGCGGAACTAGTATCGATGAGCAGTTCTTC,CASSGTSIDEQFF
-,-,TRBV27,15,TRBJ1-2,TGTGCCAGCACTCCTCACGGGGAGGGAAGCTATGGCTACACCTTC,CASTPHGEGSYGYTF
-,-,TRBV28,14,TRBJ2-7,TGTGCCAGCAGTTTGTCCGGGGGATCCTACGAGCAGTACTTC,CASSLSGGSYEQYF
-,once,TRBV6-5,15,TRBJ2-2,TGTGCCAGCAGTCCTCAGAGGGGGTACACCGGGGAGCTGTTTTTT,CASSPQRGYTGELFF
-,-,TRBV7-9,15,TRBJ1-3,TGTGCCAGCAGCCTCCGACGGGATTCTGGAAACACCATATATTTT,CASSLRRDSGNTIYF
TRBD2,-,TRBV24-1,16,TRBJ2-3,TGTGCCACCAGGGGGACTAGCGGGGGGCACACAGATACGCAGTATTTT,CATRGTSGGHTDTQYF
TRBD2,-,TRBV5-4,16,TRBJ2-3,TGTGCCAGCAGCTCAGTGAGCGGGAGCCTCCCAGATACGCAGTATTTT,CASSSVSGSLPDTQYF
TRBD2,-,TRBV28,15,TRBJ2-2,TGTGCCAGCACTCGGGGAGGGAGTGGCACCGGGGAGCTGTTTTTT,CASTRGGSGTGELFF
TRBD2,many,TRBV2,14,TRBJ2-7,TGTGCCAGCAGTGATTTGCTAGCGGGAGGCAGGCGCAACTTC,CASSDLLAGGRRNF
-,-,TRBV30,14,TRBJ2-3,TGTGCCTCCCAGAAGGGGCAGACAACAGATACGCAGTATTTT,CASQKGQTTDTQYF
TRBD1,-,TRBV11-2,16,TRBJ1-2,TGTGCCAGCACCCGGGACAGAGCCCTACGCACTTATGGCTACACCTTC,CASTRDRALRTYGYTF
-,-,TRBV28,14,TRBJ2-7,TGTGCCAGCAGTCCCCTTGGAGGCACTGGCGAGCAGTACTTC,CASSPLGGTGEQYF
-,few,TRBV18,15,TRBJ1-6,TGTGCCAGCTCACCAGTCAGGGGTGAAAATTCACCCCTCCACTTT,CASSPVRGENSPLHF
-,-,TRBV2,18,TRBJ2-1,TGTGCCAGCAGGAGGGCTCCCCCGGGTCGCGACTCCTACAATGAGCAGTTCTTC,CASRRAPPGRDSYNEQFF
TRBD2,-,TRBV15,21,TRBJ2-5,TGTGCCACCAGCAGAGTGACGGGACTAGCGGGATCAGCGCGGGGGCAAGAGACCCAGTACTTC,CATSRVTGLAGSARGQETQYF
TRBD1,-,TRBV7-9,15,TRBJ2-7,TGTGCCAGCAGCTTAAGGGGACAGGGGAATCGGGAGCAGTACTTC,CASSLRGQGNREQYF
-,-,TRBV24-1,14,TRBJ2-1,TGTGCCACCAGTGATTTGTCTCCGGACAATGAGCAGTTCTTC,CATSDLSPDNEQFF
TRBD2,-,TRBV9,15,TRBJ2-7,TGTGCCAGCAGCGTAGAGGCTAGCGGGTTGTACGAGCAGTACTTC,CASSVEASGLYEQYF
-,-,TRBV28,16,TRBJ1-1,TGTGCCAGCAGTTTATGGGCCGGGTATCTTAACACTGAAGCTTTCTTT,CASSLWAGYLNTEAFF
TRBD1,-,TRBV19,16,TRBJ2-1,TGTGCCAGTAGTAATCGACAGGGGGCCACCTACAATGAGCAGTTCTTC,CASSNRQGATYNEQFF
TRBD1,-,TRBV6-1,15,TRBJ1-5,TGTGCCAGCAGTGACCCCGGGACAGGGCATCAGCCCCAGCATTTT,CASSDPGTGHQPQHF
TRBD2,-,TRBV5-4,16,TRBJ2-5,TGTGCCAGCAGCGCTGGGTCTAGCGGGGGTTACGAGACCCAGTACTTC,CASSAGSSGGYETQYF
-,-,TRBV6-6,14,TRBJ1-1,TGTGCCAGCAGGACCGGGACTGTCAACACTGAAGCTTTCTTT,CASRTGTVNTEAFF
-,once,TRBV3-1/TRBV3-2,16,TRBJ2-5,TGTGCCAGCAGCCAATGGGGGTCGGGAGTTCGGGAGACCCAGTACTTC,CASSQWGSGVRETQYF
-,-,TRBV2,14,TRBJ2-2,TGTGCCAGCAGTGAACAGGGTCCCACCGGGGAGCTGTTTTTT,CASSEQGPTGELFF
-,-,TRBV18,14,TRBJ2-2,TGTGCCAGCTCACCCGCGGGGATAGACGGGGAGCTGTTTTTT,CASSPAGIDGELFF
TRBD1,-,TRBV10-3,18,TRBJ2-6,TGTGCCATCAGTGACCCGGACAGGGGTAGCTCTGGGGCCAACGTCCTGACTTTC,CAISDPDRGSSGANVLTF
TRBD1,-,TRBV5-4,15,TRBJ2-7,TGTGCCAGCAGCTTTCTGGGGGACAGGTCCTACGAGCAGTACTTC,CASSFLGDRSYEQYF
-,-,TRBV11-2,14,TRBJ1-1,TGTGCCAGCAGCTTAGCCCCCGACTTCACTGAAGCTTTCTTT,CASSLAPDFTEAFF
-,once,TRBV6-6,14,TRBJ1-2,TGTGCCAGCAGTTTCCCTCCCGACAGCGCGGGCTACACCTTC,CASSFPPDSAGYTF
TRBD1,-,TRBV3-1/TRBV3-2,15,TRBJ1-2,TGTGCCAGCAGCAAAACAGGGGGCGCCGACTATGGCTACACCTTC,CASSKTGGADYGYTF
-,-,TRBV9,15,TRBJ2-7,TGTGCCAGCAGCGTCGATGCGGAGAGCTCCTACGAGCAGTACTTC,CASSVDAESSYEQYF
-,once,TRBV16,17,TRBJ2-2,TGTGCCAGCAGCCCTCTTTTGCGGGGCACGAACACCGGGGAGCTGTTTTTT,CASSPLLRGTNTGELFF
-,-,TRBV18,14,TRBJ2-5,TGTGCCAGCTCAATACTAGGACAGCAAGAGACCCAGTACTTC,CASSILGQQETQYF
TRBD1,-,TRBV19,15,TRBJ1-1,TGTGCCAGTAGTATCTCGGGACAGGGGAACACTGAAGCTTTCTTT,CASSISGQGNTEAFF
-,-,TRBV3-1/TRBV3-2,15,TRBJ1-1,TGTGCCAGCAGCACAGGGCGGCTCGGGAACACTGAAGCTTTCTTT,CASSTGRLGNTEAFF
TRBD1,-,TRBV9,14,TRBJ2-5,TGTGCTTCTAGGGTGGGACAGAGAGAAGAGACCCAGTACTTC,CASRVGQREETQYF
TRBD2,once,TRBV6-5,14,TRBJ2-7,TGTGCCACTTCGACTAGCGGGACTTTCTACGAGCAGTACTTC,CATSTSGTFYEQYF
TRBD2,-,TRBV7-3,17,TRBJ2-5,TGTGCCAGCAGCTTAGGGGGAGGCCTAGCGGGACGAGAGACCCAGTACTTC,CASSLGGGLAGRETQYF
-,once,TRBV6-1,13,TRBJ2-7,TGTGCCAGCAGTGAACACAGGGAGAGTGAGCAGTACTTC,CASSEHRESEQYF
TRBD1,-,TRBV9,12,TRBJ2-1,TGTGCCAGCAGCCGGGACAGTTTGGAGCAGTTCTTC,CASSRDSLEQFF
-,-,TRBV2,13,TRBJ2-3,TGTGCCAGCAGTGAACAGGGTTGGGATACGCAGTATTTT,CASSEQGWDTQYF
TRBD2,once,TRBV10-2,13,TRBJ2-1,TGCGCCAGCACTAGCGGGAGCGCCACCGAGCAGTTCTTC,CASTSGSATEQFF
-,-,TRBV7-9,13,TRBJ2-5,TGTGCCAGCAGCTCACAGGTATCAGAGACCCAGTACTTC,CASSSQVSETQYF
-,-,TRBV18,17,TRBJ2-6,TGTGCCAGCTCACCACTCGGACAGTCATCTGGGGCCAACGTCCTGACTTTC,CASSPLGQSSGANVLTF